This T cell receptor beta chain was documented in a study of T cell responses to AZD1222 COVID-19 vaccine. Study-wide results and limits: The sample set comprised mostly white British donors with more females, and clonal diversity was possibly underestimated. Within unmutated variant regions lay the reported targets of nearly half of spike-specific TCRs. No day 14 peak samples; only post-peak repertoires were characterized.

Sequenced by immunoSEQ multiplex PCR; TCRdb stores in-frame clones only, minus some. The sample has some 150,000 clones, 92% seen once. Comments on this clone: Its antigen remains unknown.

The CDR3 length is 18 residues. V lost 3 bases, J lost 1 base, and 10 bases stayed unmatched. Germline values: CDR1 LNHDA, CDR2 SQIVND (reference sequence). The sequencing used peripheral blood, collected on day 0 of MenACWY control vaccination. The TCR was taken from an adult in good health. The rearrangement uses TRBV19 and TRBJ2-3, with 10 positions matching TRBD2. The CDR3, as DNA: TGTGCCAGTAGTATGTCTCCACTAGCGGGAAGCGGCACAGATACGCAGTATTTT. It specifies CASSMSPLAGSGTDTQYF.